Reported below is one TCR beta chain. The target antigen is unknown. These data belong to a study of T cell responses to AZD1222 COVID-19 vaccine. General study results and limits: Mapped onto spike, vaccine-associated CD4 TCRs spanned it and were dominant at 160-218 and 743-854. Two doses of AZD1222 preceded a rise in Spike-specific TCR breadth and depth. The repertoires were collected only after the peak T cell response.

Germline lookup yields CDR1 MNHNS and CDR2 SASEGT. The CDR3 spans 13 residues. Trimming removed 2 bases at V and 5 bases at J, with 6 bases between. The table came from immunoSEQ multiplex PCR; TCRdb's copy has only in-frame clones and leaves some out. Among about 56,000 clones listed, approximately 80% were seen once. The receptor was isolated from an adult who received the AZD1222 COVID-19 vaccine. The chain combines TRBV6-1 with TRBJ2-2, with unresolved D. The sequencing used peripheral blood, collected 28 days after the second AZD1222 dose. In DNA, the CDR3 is TGTGCCAGCAGTGAAATGGGGACCGGGGAGCTGTTTTTT. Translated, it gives CASSEMGTGELFF.